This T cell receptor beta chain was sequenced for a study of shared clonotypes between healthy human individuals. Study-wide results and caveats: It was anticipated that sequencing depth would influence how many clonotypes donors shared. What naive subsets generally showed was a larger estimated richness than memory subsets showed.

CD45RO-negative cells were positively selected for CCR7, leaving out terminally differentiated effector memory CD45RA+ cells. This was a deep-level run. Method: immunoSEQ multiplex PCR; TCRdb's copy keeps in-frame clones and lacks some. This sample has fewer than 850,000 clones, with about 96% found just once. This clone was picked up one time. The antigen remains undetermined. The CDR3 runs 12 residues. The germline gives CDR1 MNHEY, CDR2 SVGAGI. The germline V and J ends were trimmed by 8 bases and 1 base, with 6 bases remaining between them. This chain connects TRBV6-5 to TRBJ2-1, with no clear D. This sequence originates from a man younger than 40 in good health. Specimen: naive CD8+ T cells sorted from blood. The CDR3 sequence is CASGLSYNEQFF. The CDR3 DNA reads TGTGCCAGCGGCTTGTCCTACAATGAGCAGTTCTTC.